This entry is about one T cell receptor (beta chain). Its antigen is as yet unknown. Produced via immunoSEQ multiplex PCR; TCRdb's table is partial and in-frame only. The profile shows some 15,000 clones, almost 85% of them singletons. The sample belongs to a study of T cells in localized non-small cell lung cancer. Study results and caveats: Adjacent lung was found to contain a median around 58 of the top 100 tumor clones.

The CDR3 has 18 amino acids. Trimming removed 6 bases from V and 1 base from J; junction bases left unmatched: 11. The germline CDR1 and CDR2 sequences are SGHDN and FVKESK. The genes are TRBV14 and TRBJ2-2; 10 bases match TRBD2. This receptor was identified in a male donor older than 55 with stage I lung adenocarcinoma. This specimen was peripheral blood, taken before any cancer treatment. The CDR3 sequence: CASRPGLAAGKNTGELFF. The CDR3 DNA sequence: TGTGCCAGCAGACCTGGACTAGCGGCCGGGAAGAACACCGGGGAGCTGTTTTTT. Combining the CDR3 with reference TRBV14 and TRBJ2-2 gives the whole variable domain EAGVTQFPSHSVIEKGQTVTLRCDPISGHDNLYWYRRVMGKEIKFLLHFVKESKQDESGMPNNRFLAERTGGTYSTLKVQPAELEDSGVYFCASRPGLAAGKNTGELFFGEGSRLTVL.